A single sample is the source of the 25 T cell receptor beta chains below, sequenced in a study of neurological immune-mediated disorders. MiXCR, run by TCRdb on the 5' RACE reads, gives a single entry per CDR3 protein. The repertoire includes around 52,000 distinct CDR3 sequences, around 5.8% of them detected once, and less than 1.5% sits in the top ten. Input material: CD4+ T cells from blood. The receptors come from a young woman with multiple sclerosis.

The chain couples TRBV29-1 to TRBJ2-2; TRBD2 is a possible D gene (6 bases). The CDR3 sequence is 14 residues long. V lost 0 bases and J lost 8, with 13 bases in between. The germline V gene encodes CDR1 SQVTM and CDR2 ANQGSEA. The CDR3 is CSVEDQRATGELFF. The DNA for the CDR3 is TGCAGCGTTGAAGATCAGCGGGCTACTGGGGAGCTGTTTTTT.

This clonotype was seen at least ten times. V usage is TRBV5-6 and J usage is TRBJ2-1; D possibly corresponds to TRBD2 (6 bases). Per germline, CDR1 SGHDT and CDR2 YYEEEE. CDR3 size: 15 residues. Trimming stripped 0 bases from V and 6 bases from J, with 13 bases between. The CDR3 region has the DNA TGTGCCAGCAGCTTGGTTGCGCGGGATATCAATGAGCAGTTCTTC. Amino acids: CASSLVARDINEQFF.

This clonotype was counted many times. The chain carries TRBV13 and TRBJ1-1, with D maybe TRBD1 (6 bases). Germline V gene data show CDR1 as PRHDT and CDR2 as FYEKMQ (reference sequence). Trimming removed 1 base at V and 14 bases at J, with 14 bases between. This CDR3 spans 12 amino acids. The CDR3 reads CASSLVSQGRFF. Here the CDR3 DNA reads TGTGCCAGCAGCTTAGTATCGCAGGGGAGGTTCTTT.

In its sample, this clonotype was seen many times. The V call is TRBV5-1, the J call TRBJ2-7; tentatively, D is TRBD1 (5 bases). The CDR3 contains 16 residues. The germline gives CDR1 SGHRS, CDR2 YFSETQ. Trimming took off 4 bases at V and 2 bases at J, with 19 bases between the two ends. This CDR3 reads CASSEQVGLGAYEQYF. The CDR3 bases are TGCGCCAGCAGCGAACAGGTAGGGTTAGGAGCCTACGAGCAGTACTTC.

This clonotype was found a few times. The chain recombines TRBV28 with TRBJ1-6; D gene ambiguous. The CDR3 loop spans 13 amino acids. In germline, CDR1 is MDHEN, CDR2 SYDVKM. Trimming pared 9 bases from V and 0 bases from J, leaving 6 bases between. Here the CDR3 reads CASWGSYNSPLHF. CDR3 nucleotides: TGTGCCAGTTGGGGCTCCTATAATTCACCCCTCCACTTT.

In its sample, this clonotype was seen many times. The J gene is TRBJ2-1, the V gene TRBV6-5; D perhaps matches TRBD1 (5 bases). The germline gives CDR1 MNHEY, CDR2 SVGAGI. Trimming cost V 5 bases and J 6 bases, with 8 bases left between them. The CDR3 has 12 amino acids. The CDR3 reads CASSPGFNEQFF. CDR3 nucleotides: TGTGCCAGCAGTCCAGGGTTCAATGAGCAGTTCTTC.

This clonotype was observed many times. The V call is TRBV7-2, the J call TRBJ1-1; tentatively, D is TRBD1 (5 bases). CDR3 length equals 14 residues. Looked up from germline, CDR1 is SGHTA and CDR2 is FQGNSA. V was pared by 5 bases and J by 5 bases, with 15 bases between. The CDR3 DNA sequence: TGTGCCAGCAGCCCAACCCAGGGTCGTACTGAAGCTTTCTTT. Protein: CASSPTQGRTEAFF.

Ten or more counts support this clonotype. The rearrangement uses TRBV6-5 and TRBJ2-1, with TRBD2 matching 13 bases. The germline CDR1 and CDR2 sequences are MNHEY and SVGAGI. This CDR3 has 16 residues. Trimming removed 0 bases from V and 12 bases from J; junction bases left unmatched: 8. CDR3 protein: CASSYSTLAGGLGQFF. In nucleotides, the CDR3 is TGTGCCAGCAGTTACTCGACACTAGCGGGAGGGTTGGGGCAGTTCTTC.

This chain links TRBV3-1 with TRBJ2-2, with 9 nucleotides matching TRBD1. This CDR3 comprises 16 residues. Germline CDR1 is LGHDT and CDR2 is YNNKEL (reference sequence). After removal of 3 bases from V and 0 bases from J, the junction contained 2 bases not matched to a gene. For the CDR3, the DNA is TGTGCCAGCAGCCAGCGGACAGGGGCGAACACCGGGGAGCTGTTTTTT. Protein product: CASSQRTGANTGELFF. The complete variable domain, with remaining parts taken from reference TRBV3-1 and TRBJ2-2, reads DTAVSQTPKYLVTQMGNDKSIKCEQNLGHDTMYWYKQDSKKFLKIMFSYNNKELIINETVPNRFSPKSPDKAHLNLHINSLELGDSAVYFCASSQRTGANTGELFFGEGSRLTVL.

This clonotype has a count of ten or more. The chain recombines TRBV29-1 with TRBJ1-2; D is possibly TRBD1 (6 bases). The germline V gene encodes CDR1 SQVTM and CDR2 ANQGSEA. This CDR3 has 17 amino acids. V shed 0 bases and J shed 9 bases, with 26 bases lying between them. The CDR3 coding sequence is TGCAGCGTTGAAGATCCGAGGTTGTCATGGGCGACAGGACGCTACACCTTC. Translating gives CSVEDPRLSWATGRYTF.

This clonotype has ten or more counts. V usage is TRBV6-2 or TRBV6-3 and J usage is TRBJ1-2; D remains ambiguous. CDR3 length equals 13 residues. V was pared by 7 bases and J by 4 bases, with 13 bases between. The germline gives CDR1 MNHEY, CDR2 SVGEGT. In DNA form, the CDR3 reads TGTGCCAGCACGACACCCCTATCCTATGGCTACACCTTC. This codes for CASTTPLSYGYTF.

The chain links TRBV7-3 to TRBJ2-2; D is possibly TRBD2 (6 bases). Germline V gene data show CDR1 as SGHTA and CDR2 as FQGTGA. Trimming left V 0 bases short and J 5 bases short, with 13 bases between. The CDR3 extends over 16 amino acids. Here the CDR3 reads CASSLTGRGGTGELFF. The CDR3 region has the DNA TGTGCCAGCAGCTTAACGGGACGGGGAGGAACCGGGGAGCTGTTTTTT.

In this sample, this clonotype turned up many times. Here the CDR3 DNA reads TGTGCCAGCAGCTTAATAGGGGGGACATCACCCACAGATACGCAGTATTTT. Its protein product is CASSLIGGTSPTDTQYF. The chain joins TRBV7-8 to TRBJ2-3; D could derive from TRBD1 or TRBD2 (6 bases each). The CDR3 has 17 residues. The germline V gene has CDR1 SGHVS and CDR2 FQNEAQ. V lost 2 bases and J 2 bases, leaving 17 bases between the germline ends.

About this clonotype: This may be a read error, as it is one base from a much larger clone. The gene calls are TRBV7-8 and TRBJ1-2; 7 nucleotides agree with TRBD1. CDR1 and CDR2 (germline): SGHVS, FQNEAQ. Trimming cost V 2 bases and J 8 bases; bases outside gene matches: 8. The CDR3 sequence is 14 residues long. DNA for the CDR3: TGTGCCAGCAGCTTAACAGCGACAGGGACCGGCTACACCTTC. This encodes CASSLTATGTGYTF.

In its sample, this clonotype was seen many times. The V call is TRBV20-1, the J call TRBJ2-5; possibly TRBD2 for D (6 bases). Trimming cost V 5 bases and J 4 bases, with 20 bases left between them. CDR1 is DFQATT and CDR2 is SNEGSKA in the germline V gene (reference sequence). The CDR3 covers 15 residues. CDR3 nucleotides: TGCAGTGCTGGGGGGAGCGGAGGCAGCGGAGAGACCCAGTACTTC. It translates to CSAGGSGGSGETQYF.

This clonotype was counted at least ten times. The rearrangement links TRBV14 to TRBJ2-7; 7 positions match TRBD1. Germline V lookup: CDR1 SGHDN, CDR2 FVKESK. The CDR3 has 14 residues. V shed 5 bases and J 1 base; nucleotides not matched to a gene: 5. The CDR3 DNA sequence: TGTGCCAGCAGCTACGACAGGGTATCCTACGAGCAGTACTTC. This gives the protein CASSYDRVSYEQYF.

The chain joins TRBV12-3 or TRBV12-4 to TRBJ1-5; a possible D gene is TRBD1 (6 bases). Deletions cut 7 bases from V and 5 bases from J, with 18 bases between. The CDR3 is 15 amino acids. CDR3 bases: TGTGCCAGCACCCCGAGTGACAGGAGAGATCAGCCCCAGCATTTT. This sequence encodes CASTPSDRRDQPQHF.

V usage is TRBV5-4 and J usage is TRBJ1-2; D not certain. Looked up from germline, CDR1 is SGHNT and CDR2 is YYREEE (reference sequence). The V and J ends lost 6 bases and 7 bases respectively, with 19 bases between them. The CDR3 totals 14 residues. DNA for the CDR3: TGTGCCAGCATCACCGTTGGAGCCGCGGGTGGCTACACCTTC. It codes for CASITVGAAGGYTF. Using reference TRBV5-4 and TRBJ1-2 for the parts outside the CDR3, the full variable domain is ETGVTQSPTHLIKTRGQQVTLRCSSQSGHNTVSWYQQALGQGPQFIFQYYREEENGRGNFPPRFSGLQFPNYSSELNVNALELDDSALYLCASITVGAAGGYTFGSGTRLTVV.

In its sample, this clonotype was seen many times. The chain employs TRBV6-2 or TRBV6-3 and TRBJ1-6; TRBD1 might be the D (6 bases). Per germline, CDR1 MNHEY and CDR2 SVGEGT. Trimming took 6 bases from V and 1 from J, leaving 13 bases between them. This CDR3 region has 16 residues. The CDR3, as DNA: TGTGCCAGCAGCTACAGGGCAGGTTCCTATAATTCACCCCTCCACTTT. This gives the protein CASSYRAGSYNSPLHF.

The table lists this clonotype with many counts. This chain connects TRBV20-1 to TRBJ2-2; possible D gene TRBD2, 5 bases. There are 13 residues in the CDR3. The germline V and J ends were trimmed by 2 bases and 4 bases, with 8 bases remaining between them. From germline, CDR1 is DFQATT and CDR2 SNEGSKA (reference sequence). The CDR3 is CSARQAGTGELFF. The DNA for the CDR3 is TGCAGTGCTAGACAGGCGGGCACCGGGGAGCTGTTTTTT.

This clonotype has ten or more counts. This chain links TRBV14 with TRBJ2-7, with TRBD2 matching 12 bases. This CDR3 contains 17 residues. CDR1 is SGHDN, CDR2 FVKESK, per germline. The CDR3 DNA reads TGTGCCAGCAGTCAAGGGGTCCTAGCGGGAGGGACCTACGAGCAGTACGTC. Residues: CASSQGVLAGGTYEQYV.

This clonotype has ten or more counts. This sequence joins TRBV18 and TRBJ1-5, with a tentative D call TRBD1 (5 bases). The germline V gene has CDR1 KGHSH and CDR2 LQKENI. V shed 0 bases and J shed 0 bases, with 12 bases lying between them. CDR3 length: 17 residues. The CDR3 coding sequence is TGTGCCAGCTCACCACCAACAGGATATGGTAGCAATCAGCCCCAGCATTTT. It yields the protein CASSPPTGYGSNQPQHF.

In this sample, this clonotype turned up many times. The chain links TRBV5-1 to TRBJ2-1; 11 bases align to TRBD2. The CDR3 has 15 amino acids. With 4 bases clipped from V and 8 bases from J, the junction kept 8 bases outside the gene matches. Per germline, CDR1 SGHRS and CDR2 YFSETQ. The CDR3 loop reads CASSLAGLAVDEQFF. The CDR3 coding sequence is TGCGCCAGCAGCCTGGCGGGACTAGCGGTTGATGAGCAGTTCTTC.

The table lists this clonotype with many counts. CDR3: CASSSGSSYNEQFF. The CDR3 DNA reads as TGTGCCAGCAGCTCAGGCAGCTCCTACAATGAGCAGTTCTTC. The chain uses TRBV7-3 and TRBJ2-1; unclear D gene. The CDR3 covers 14 residues. Germline CDR1 reads SGHTA; CDR2 reads FQGTGA. Trimming left V 4 bases short and J 0 bases short, with 7 bases between.

This clonotype was seen repeatedly, ten times or more. The chain uses TRBV15 and TRBJ2-1; 12 positions match TRBD2. Unmatched junction bases numbered 11, after V lost 2 bases and J lost 6 bases. Germline-derived CDR1 and CDR2 are LNHNV and YYDKDF (reference sequence). This CDR3 has 18 amino acids. The CDR3 is CATSRLSLAGGRINEQFF. The DNA for the CDR3 is TGTGCCACCAGCAGACTCTCACTAGCGGGGGGCCGTATCAATGAGCAGTTCTTC.